The clone carrying this TCR beta chain has just a few counts. Its target is not known. Trimming shortened V by 0 bases and J by 5 bases, and 11 bases separated the two germline ends. The germline CDR1 and CDR2 sequences are SGHNT and YYREEE (reference sequence). The CDR3 length is 14 residues. TCRbeta library construction was performed incorporating unique molecular identifiers. From the PCR reads, TCRdb called clonotypes with MiXCR, one entry per CDR3 protein. The table lists roughly 200,000 distinct CDR3 sequences, roughly 7% of them singletons. The sample originates from a study of T-cell reconstitution after alpha-beta-depleted transplantation in children. General study findings and limits: Several hundred graft clones that had expanded were reportedly the source of alpha-beta T cells about two months after transplant.

The sequenced sample was PBMCs, obtained before TCRalphabeta/CD19-depleted stem cell transplant. The chain is built from TRBV5-4 and TRBJ1-1, with D unclear. The clonotype was recovered from a boy aged 2-9 years with acute lymphoblastic leukemia, due to receive a stem cell transplant. In nucleotides, the CDR3 is TGTGCCAGCAGCTTGGGTTCAGTGTATACTGAAGCTTTCTTT. It yields the protein CASSLGSVYTEAFF. The full variable domain, rest sourced from reference TRBV5-4 and TRBJ1-1, is ETGVTQSPTHLIKTRGQQVTLRCSSQSGHNTVSWYQQALGQGPQFIFQYYREEENGRGNFPPRFSGLQFPNYSSELNVNALELDDSALYLCASSLGSVYTEAFFGQGTRLTVV.